This T cell receptor beta chain originates from a study of post-analysis software for immune sequencing data. Notes on the study in general: When patients were compared with controls, 4 or 5 TRBV segments were more frequent, TRBV5-6, TRBV5-1 and TRBV20-1 among them. Versus controls, multiple sclerosis patients showed significantly lower diversity (normalized Chao1).

This clonotype was seen repeatedly, ten times or more. Its specificity is not known. The germline gives CDR1 ENHRY, CDR2 SYGVKD. V lost 6 bases, J lost 7 bases, and 18 bases stayed unmatched. CDR3 length: 17 residues. TCR beta libraries were prepared from cDNA with unique molecular identifiers. TCRdb re-called the PCR reads with MiXCR, one entry per CDR3 protein. Of about 620,000 distinct CDR3 sequences listed, 44% are singletons. The specimen sequenced was blood. The TCR was taken from a girl between 10 and 17 years old with multiple sclerosis. This rearrangement joins TRBV10-3 to TRBJ2-7; TRBD2 agrees at 10 bases. The DNA for the CDR3 is TGTGCCATCAGCGCCCCTGGACTAGCGGACTCCCTACGGGAGCAGTACTTC. It codes for CAISAPGLADSLREQYF.